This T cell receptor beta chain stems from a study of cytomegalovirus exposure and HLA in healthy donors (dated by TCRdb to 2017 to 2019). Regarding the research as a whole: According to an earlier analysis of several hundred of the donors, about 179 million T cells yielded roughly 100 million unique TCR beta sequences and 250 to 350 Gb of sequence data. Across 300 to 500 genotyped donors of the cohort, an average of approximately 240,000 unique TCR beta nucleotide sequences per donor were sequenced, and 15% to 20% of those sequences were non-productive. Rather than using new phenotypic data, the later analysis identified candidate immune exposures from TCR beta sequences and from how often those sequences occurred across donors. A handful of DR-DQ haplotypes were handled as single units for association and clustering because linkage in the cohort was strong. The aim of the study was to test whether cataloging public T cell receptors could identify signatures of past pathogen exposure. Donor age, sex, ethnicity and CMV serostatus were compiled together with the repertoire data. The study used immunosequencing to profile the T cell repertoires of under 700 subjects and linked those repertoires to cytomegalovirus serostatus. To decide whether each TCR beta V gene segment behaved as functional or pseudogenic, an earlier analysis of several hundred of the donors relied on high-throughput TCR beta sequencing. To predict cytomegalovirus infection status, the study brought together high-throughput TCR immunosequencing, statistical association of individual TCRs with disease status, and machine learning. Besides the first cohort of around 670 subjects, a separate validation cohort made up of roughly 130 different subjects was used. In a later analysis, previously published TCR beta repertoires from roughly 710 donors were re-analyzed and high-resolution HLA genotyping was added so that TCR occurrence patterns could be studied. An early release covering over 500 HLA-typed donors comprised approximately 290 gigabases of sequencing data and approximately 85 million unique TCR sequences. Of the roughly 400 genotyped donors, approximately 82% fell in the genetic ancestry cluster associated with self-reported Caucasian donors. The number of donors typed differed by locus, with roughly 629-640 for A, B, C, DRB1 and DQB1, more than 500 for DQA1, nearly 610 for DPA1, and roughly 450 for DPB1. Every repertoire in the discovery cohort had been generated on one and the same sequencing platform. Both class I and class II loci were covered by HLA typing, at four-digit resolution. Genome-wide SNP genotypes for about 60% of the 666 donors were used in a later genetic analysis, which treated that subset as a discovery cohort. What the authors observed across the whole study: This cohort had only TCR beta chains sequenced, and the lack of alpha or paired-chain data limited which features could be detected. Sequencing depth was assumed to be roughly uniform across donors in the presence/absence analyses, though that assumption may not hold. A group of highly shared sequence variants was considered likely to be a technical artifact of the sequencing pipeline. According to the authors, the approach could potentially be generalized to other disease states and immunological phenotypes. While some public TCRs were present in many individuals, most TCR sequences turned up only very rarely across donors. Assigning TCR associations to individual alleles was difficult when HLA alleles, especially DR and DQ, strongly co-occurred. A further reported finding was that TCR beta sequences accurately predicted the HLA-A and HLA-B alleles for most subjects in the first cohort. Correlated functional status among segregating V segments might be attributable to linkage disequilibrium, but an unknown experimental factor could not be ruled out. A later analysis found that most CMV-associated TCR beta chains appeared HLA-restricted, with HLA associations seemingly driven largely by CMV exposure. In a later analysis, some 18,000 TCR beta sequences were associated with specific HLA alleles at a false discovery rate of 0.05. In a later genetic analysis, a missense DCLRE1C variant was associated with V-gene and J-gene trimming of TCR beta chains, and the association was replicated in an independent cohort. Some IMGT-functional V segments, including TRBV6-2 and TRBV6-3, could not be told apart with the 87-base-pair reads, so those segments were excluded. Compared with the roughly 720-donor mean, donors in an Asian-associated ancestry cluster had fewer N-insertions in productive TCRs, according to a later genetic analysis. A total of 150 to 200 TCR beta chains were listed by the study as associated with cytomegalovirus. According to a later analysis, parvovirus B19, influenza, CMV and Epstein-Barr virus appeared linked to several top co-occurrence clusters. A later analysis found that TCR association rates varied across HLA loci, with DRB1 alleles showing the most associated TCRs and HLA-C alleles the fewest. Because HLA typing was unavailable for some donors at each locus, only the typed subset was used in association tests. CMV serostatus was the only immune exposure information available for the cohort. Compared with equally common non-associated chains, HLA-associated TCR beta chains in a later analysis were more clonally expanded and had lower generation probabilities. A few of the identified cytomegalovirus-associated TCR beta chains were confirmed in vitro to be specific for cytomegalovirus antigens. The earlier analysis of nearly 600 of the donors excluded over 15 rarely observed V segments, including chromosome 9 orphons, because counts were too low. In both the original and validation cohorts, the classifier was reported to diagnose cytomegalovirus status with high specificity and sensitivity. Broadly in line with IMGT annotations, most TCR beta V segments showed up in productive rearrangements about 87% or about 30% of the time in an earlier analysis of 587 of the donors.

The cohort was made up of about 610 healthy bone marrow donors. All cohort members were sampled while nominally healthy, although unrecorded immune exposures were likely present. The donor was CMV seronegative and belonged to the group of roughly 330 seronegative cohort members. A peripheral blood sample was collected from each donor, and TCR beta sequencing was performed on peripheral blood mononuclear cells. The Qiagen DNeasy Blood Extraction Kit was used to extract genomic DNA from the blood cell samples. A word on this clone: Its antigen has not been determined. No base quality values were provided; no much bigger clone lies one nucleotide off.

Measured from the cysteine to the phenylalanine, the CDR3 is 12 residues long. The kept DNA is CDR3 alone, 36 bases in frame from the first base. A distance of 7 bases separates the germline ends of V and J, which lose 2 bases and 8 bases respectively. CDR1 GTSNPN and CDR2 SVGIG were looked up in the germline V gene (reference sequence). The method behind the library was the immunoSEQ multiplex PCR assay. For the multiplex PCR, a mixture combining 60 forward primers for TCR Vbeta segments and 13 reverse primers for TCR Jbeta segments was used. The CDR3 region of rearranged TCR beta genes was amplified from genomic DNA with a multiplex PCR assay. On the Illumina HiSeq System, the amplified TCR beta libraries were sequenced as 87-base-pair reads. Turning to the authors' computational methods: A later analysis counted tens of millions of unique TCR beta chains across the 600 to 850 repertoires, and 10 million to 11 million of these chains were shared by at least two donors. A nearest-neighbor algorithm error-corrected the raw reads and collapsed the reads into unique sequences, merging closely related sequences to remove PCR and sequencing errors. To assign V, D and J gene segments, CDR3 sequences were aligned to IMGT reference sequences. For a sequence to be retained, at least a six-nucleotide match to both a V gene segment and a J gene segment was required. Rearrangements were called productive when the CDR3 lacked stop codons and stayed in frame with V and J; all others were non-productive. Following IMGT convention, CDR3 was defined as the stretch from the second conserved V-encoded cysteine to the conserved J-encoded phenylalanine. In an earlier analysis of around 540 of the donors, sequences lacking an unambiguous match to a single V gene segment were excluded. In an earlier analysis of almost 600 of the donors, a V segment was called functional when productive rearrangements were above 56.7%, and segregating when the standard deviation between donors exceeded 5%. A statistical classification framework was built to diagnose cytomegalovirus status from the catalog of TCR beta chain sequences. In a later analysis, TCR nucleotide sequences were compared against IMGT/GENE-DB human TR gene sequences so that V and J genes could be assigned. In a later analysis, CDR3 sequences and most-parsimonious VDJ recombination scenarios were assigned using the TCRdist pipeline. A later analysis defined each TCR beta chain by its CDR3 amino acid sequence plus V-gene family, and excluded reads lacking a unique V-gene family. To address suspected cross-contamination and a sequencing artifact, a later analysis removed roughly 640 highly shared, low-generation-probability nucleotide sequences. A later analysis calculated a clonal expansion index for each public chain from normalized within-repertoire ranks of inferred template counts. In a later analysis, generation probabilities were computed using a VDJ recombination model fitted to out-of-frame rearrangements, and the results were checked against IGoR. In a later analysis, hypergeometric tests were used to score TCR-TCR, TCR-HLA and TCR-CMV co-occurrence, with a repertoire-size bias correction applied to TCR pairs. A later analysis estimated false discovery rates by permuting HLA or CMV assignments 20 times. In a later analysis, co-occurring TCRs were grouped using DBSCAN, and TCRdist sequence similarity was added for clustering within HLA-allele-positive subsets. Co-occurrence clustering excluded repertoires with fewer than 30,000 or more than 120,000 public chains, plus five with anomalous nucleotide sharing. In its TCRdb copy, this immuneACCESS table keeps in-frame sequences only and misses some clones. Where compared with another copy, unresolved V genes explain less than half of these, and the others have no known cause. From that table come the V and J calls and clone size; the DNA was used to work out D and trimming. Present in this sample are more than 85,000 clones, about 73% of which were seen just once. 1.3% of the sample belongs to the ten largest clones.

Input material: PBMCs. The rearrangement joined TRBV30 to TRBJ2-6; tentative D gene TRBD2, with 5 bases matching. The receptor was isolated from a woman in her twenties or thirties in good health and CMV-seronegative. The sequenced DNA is TGTGCCTGGAGTCGGAGGTCCAACGTCCTGACTTTC. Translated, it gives CAWSRRSNVLTF.